This T cell receptor beta chain was sequenced during a study of T cells expressing NK-cell markers. Study results and caveats: HCMV specificity of expanded NKG2C+ T cell clones remained unclear.

Researchers built TCR beta cDNA using 5'RACE template switching with UMIs. One entry per CDR3 protein, without DNA, is what TCRdb gives after re-calling the 5' RACE reads. The table for this sample gives roughly 180,000 distinct CDR3 sequences. Germline CDR1 is SGHRS and CDR2 is YFSETQ. This CDR3 region has 15 residues. Details on this clonotype: Its antigen remains unknown.

Sample: blood T cells: a sorted CD56 or NKG2C T cell subset, CD4+ or CD8+ T cells, or bulk PBMC T cells (not recorded which). This sequence originates from a woman between 18 and 70 years old in good health. This rearrangement joins TRBV5-1 to TRBJ1-6; absent DNA, TCRdb's TRBD1 call cannot be checked. The CDR3 is CASSPGAGAGSPLHF.